This T cell receptor beta chain was sequenced during a study of T-cell memory formation after mild COVID-19. Study summary: The study found TCR clusters largely donor specific.

This CDR3 region has 14 residues. Germline V gene lookup returns CDR1 SGHDT and CDR2 YYEEEE. V trimming: 5 bases; J trimming: 5 bases; junction bases outside the gene matches: 7. Constant-segment primers served in 5'RACE that generated TCR alpha and TCR beta cDNA libraries bearing sample barcodes and UMIs. Each CDR3 protein gets one entry after TCRdb re-called the 5' RACE reads with MiXCR. This table holds fewer than 500,000 distinct CDR3 sequences, about 23% found once. This receptor was identified in an adult woman who had mild COVID-19 (a few samples of this study predate the infection). Cell type and time point are not known. Specimen: PBMCs or a T cell subset sorted from them (not recorded which). The rearrangement links TRBV5-6 to TRBJ2-3; 8 nucleotides match TRBD2. CDR3 bases: TGTGCCAGCAGGAAGGCGGGAGGTGTAGATACGCAGTATTTT. The encoded protein is CASRKAGGVDTQYF.